The next 15 T cell receptor beta chains were all read from a single sample in a study of blood T cell repertoires in COVID-19. Method: immunoSEQ multiplex PCR; TCRdb's copy keeps in-frame clones and lacks some. The sample records 150,000 or so clones, about 85% being singletons. What was sequenced was peripheral blood. Receptors were obtained from a woman in her 70s with COVID-19, enrolled during active disease.

The chain employs TRBV6-5 and TRBJ2-2; D might be TRBD1 (5 bases). This CDR3 is built from 13 residues. Germline CDR1 is MNHEY and CDR2 is SVGAGI. Trimming pared 7 bases from V and 0 bases from J, leaving 6 bases between. The CDR3 nucleotides read TGTGCCAGCACGGACACGAACACCGGGGAGCTGTTTTTT. As protein: CASTDTNTGELFF.

The chain has TRBV18 and TRBJ1-5; 11 nucleotides agree with TRBD1. This CDR3 contains 17 residues. Germline lookup yields CDR1 KGHSH and CDR2 LQKENI. With 3 bases clipped from V and 1 base from J, the junction kept 5 bases outside the gene matches. CDR3 bases: TGTGCCAGCTCACCGTTCGGGACAGGGGGGAGCAATCAGCCCCAGCATTTT. This codes for CASSPFGTGGSNQPQHF.

The J gene is TRBJ2-3, the V gene TRBV3-1 (or the pseudogene TRBV3-2), with D perhaps TRBD2 (7 bases). CDR1 and CDR2 from the germline V gene are LGHDT and YNNKEL (reference sequence). The V end lost 1 base, the J end lost 3 bases, and 29 bases lay between the germline ends. The CDR3 totals 21 residues. The CDR3 DNA sequence: TGTGCCAGCAGCCAAGTCAAGGCTAGAAGAGGGGGGGGCCTATATACAGATACGCAGTATTTT. It specifies CASSQVKARRGGGLYTDTQYF.

The rearrangement links TRBV10-3 to TRBJ1-2; 10 bases are a match to TRBD1. V lost 10 bases to trimming and J lost 6 bases; unmatched junction nucleotides: 8. Germline V CDR1 and CDR2: ENHRY, SYGVKD. This CDR3 is 13 amino acids long. CDR3: CATRGTGANGYTF. As DNA, the CDR3 is TGTGCCACCCGCGGGACAGGGGCGAATGGCTACACCTTC.

The rearrangement links TRBV19 to TRBJ2-2, with 8 positions matching TRBD2. The CDR3 consists of 16 residues. V was pared by 7 bases and J by 2 bases, with 9 bases of the junction left unmatched. CDR1 LNHDA and CDR2 SQIVND come from the germline V gene (reference sequence). The CDR3 DNA reads TGTGCCAGTATGCGGGGGGACTTGCTAAACACCGGGGAGCTGTTTTTT. Translating gives CASMRGDLLNTGELFF.

The V gene is TRBV11-3, the J gene TRBJ2-2; 8 positions agree with TRBD2. The CDR3 runs 14 residues. Germline V lookup: CDR1 SGHNT, CDR2 YENEEA. Germline trimming cut 7 bases from V and 4 bases from J; bases unmatched to any gene: 5. The CDR3 here is CASTPGGPTGELFF. In nucleotides, the CDR3 is TGTGCCAGCACCCCGGGGGGGCCCACCGGGGAGCTGTTTTTT. Looking up the rest from reference TRBV11-3 and TRBJ2-2 gives the full variable domain: EAGVVQSPRYKIIEKKQPVAFWCNPISGHNTLYWYLQNLGQGPELLIRYENEEAVDDSQLPKDRFSAERLKGVDSTLKIQPAELGDSAVYLCASTPGGPTGELFFGEGSRLTVL.

This clone has just one count. The chain carries TRBV5-1 and TRBJ1-1, with TRBD1 matching over 9 bases. J was trimmed by 6 bases and V by 4 bases; bases with no gene match: 10. CDR1 and CDR2 (germline): SGHRS, YFSETQ. This CDR3 region has 15 residues. Here the CDR3 reads CASSAGQGNGAEAFF. As DNA, the CDR3 is TGCGCCAGCAGCGCCGGACAGGGGAACGGCGCTGAAGCTTTCTTT.

The rearrangement links TRBV6-5 to TRBJ1-5; tentative D call: TRBD1 (5 bases). This CDR3 is built from 15 residues. Trimming stripped 6 bases from V and 0 bases from J, with 12 bases between. Germline CDR1 and CDR2: MNHEY and SVGAGI. CDR3 coding DNA: TGTGCCAGCAGCTCCGGGGGGTATAGCAATCAGCCCCAGCATTTT. Protein: CASSSGGYSNQPQHF.

The rearrangement joins TRBV5-6 to TRBJ2-3, with 7 bases fitting TRBD1. The trim removed 3 bases at V and 1 base at J, leaving 8 bases unmatched. The CDR3 is 16 amino acids. Germline V gives CDR1 SGHDT, CDR2 YYEEEE. DNA of the CDR3: TGTGCCAGCAGCTCCTCTTGGCAGGGGGGCACAGATACGCAGTATTTT. It codes for CASSSSWQGGTDTQYF.

This chain joins TRBV5-1 and TRBJ1-2, with no clear D. The CDR3 has 12 residues. Trimming shortened V by 4 bases and J by 6 bases, and 10 bases separated the two germline ends. Looked up from germline, CDR1 is SGHRS and CDR2 is YFSETQ. The CDR3 bases are TGCGCCAGCAGCATGGACGGTAATGGCTACACCTTC. Its translation is CASSMDGNGYTF. The whole variable domain, filled in from reference TRBV5-1 and TRBJ1-2, reads KAGVTQTPRYLIKTRGQQVTLSCSPISGHRSVSWYQQTPGQGLQFLFEYFSETQRNKGNFPGRFSGRQFSNSRSEMNVSTLELGDSALYLCASSMDGNGYTFGSGTRLTVV.

The chain has TRBV29-1 and TRBJ2-2; a possible D gene is TRBD2 (6 bases). The CDR3 has 12 residues. V was trimmed by 7 bases and J by 6 bases, leaving 12 bases between them. The germline V gene has CDR1 SQVTM and CDR2 ANQGSEA. CDR3 protein: CSGGEHSGELFF. The CDR3 DNA follows: TGCAGCGGGGGGGAGCACTCCGGGGAGCTGTTTTTT.

The chain links TRBV7-3 to TRBJ1-5; D gene ambiguous. The V end lost 2 bases, the J end lost 1 base, and 3 bases lay between the germline ends. Germline V gene data show CDR1 as SGHTA and CDR2 as FQGTGA. The CDR3 is made up of 13 amino acids. CDR3 nucleotide sequence: TGTGCCAGCAGCTTAGCGAGCAATCAGCCCCAGCATTTT. Translation: CASSLASNQPQHF. Variable domain in full (rest from reference TRBV7-3 and TRBJ1-5): GAGVSQTPSNKVTEKGKYVELRCDPISGHTALYWYRQSLGQGPEFLIYFQGTGAADDSGLPNDRFFAVRPEGSVSTLKIQRTERGDSAVYLCASSLASNQPQHFGDGTRLSIL.

The genes are TRBV5-6 and TRBJ2-1, with 9 nucleotides matching TRBD2. This CDR3 has 15 residues. CDR1 is SGHDT and CDR2 is YYEEEE in the germline V gene. V lost 0 bases, J lost 5 bases, and 3 bases stayed unmatched. The CDR3 sequence: CASSLGGTSHNEQFF. Here the CDR3 DNA reads TGTGCCAGCAGCTTGGGCGGGACTAGCCACAATGAGCAGTTCTTC.

The chain links TRBV19 to TRBJ2-1, with D maybe TRBD2 (7 bases). CDR1 and CDR2 (germline): LNHDA, SQIVND (reference sequence). V lost 3 bases to trimming and J lost 5 bases, with 14 bases between them. The CDR3 is 15 amino acids. CDR3 protein: CASSIGGGANNEQFF. CDR3 DNA: TGTGCCAGTAGTATCGGTGGGGGGGCCAACAATGAGCAGTTCTTC.

The V and J genes are TRBV5-1 and TRBJ2-3, with TRBD2 matching over 8 bases. Germline V CDR1 and CDR2: SGHRS, YFSETQ. This CDR3 is built from 14 residues. Trimming removed 5 bases from V and 4 bases from J; junction bases left unmatched: 6. The CDR3 coding sequence is TGCGCCAGCAGTACCGGGACTAGTTCAGATACGCAGTATTTT. Translating it yields CASSTGTSSDTQYF.